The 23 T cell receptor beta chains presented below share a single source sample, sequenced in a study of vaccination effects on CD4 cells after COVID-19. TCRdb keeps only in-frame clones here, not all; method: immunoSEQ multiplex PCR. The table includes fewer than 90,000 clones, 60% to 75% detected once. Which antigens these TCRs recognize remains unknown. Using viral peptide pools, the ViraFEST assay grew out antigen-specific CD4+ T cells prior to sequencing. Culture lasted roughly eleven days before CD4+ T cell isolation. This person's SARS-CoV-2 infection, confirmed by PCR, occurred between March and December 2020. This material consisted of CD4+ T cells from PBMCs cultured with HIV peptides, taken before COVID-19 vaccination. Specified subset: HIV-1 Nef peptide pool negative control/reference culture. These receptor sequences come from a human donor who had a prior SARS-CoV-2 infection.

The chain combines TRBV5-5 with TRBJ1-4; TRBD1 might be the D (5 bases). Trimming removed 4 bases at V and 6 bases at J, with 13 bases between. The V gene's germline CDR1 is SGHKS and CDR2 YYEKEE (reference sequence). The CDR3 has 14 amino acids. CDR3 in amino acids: CASSPTATDEKLFF. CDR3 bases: TGTGCCAGCAGCCCGACAGCCACGGATGAAAAACTGTTTTTT.

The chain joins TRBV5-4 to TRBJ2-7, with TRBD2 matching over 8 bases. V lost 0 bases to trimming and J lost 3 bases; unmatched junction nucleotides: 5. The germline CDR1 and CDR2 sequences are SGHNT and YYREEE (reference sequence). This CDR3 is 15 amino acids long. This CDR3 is CASSLGLTSDYEQYF. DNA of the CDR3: TGTGCCAGCAGCTTGGGTCTGACTAGCGACTACGAGCAGTACTTC.

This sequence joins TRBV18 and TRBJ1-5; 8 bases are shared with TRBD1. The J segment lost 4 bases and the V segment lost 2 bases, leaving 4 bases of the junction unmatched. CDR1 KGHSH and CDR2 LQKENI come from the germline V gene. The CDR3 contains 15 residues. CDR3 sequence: CASSPTTGENQPQHF. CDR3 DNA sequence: TGTGCCAGCTCACCAACGACAGGGGAAAATCAGCCCCAGCATTTT.

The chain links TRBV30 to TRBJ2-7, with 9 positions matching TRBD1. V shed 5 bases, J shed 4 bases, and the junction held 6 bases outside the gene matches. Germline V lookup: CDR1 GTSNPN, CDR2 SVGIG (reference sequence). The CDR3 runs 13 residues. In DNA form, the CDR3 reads TGTGCCTGGGCCCGGACAGGGGCTTACGAGCAGTACTTC. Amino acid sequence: CAWARTGAYEQYF.

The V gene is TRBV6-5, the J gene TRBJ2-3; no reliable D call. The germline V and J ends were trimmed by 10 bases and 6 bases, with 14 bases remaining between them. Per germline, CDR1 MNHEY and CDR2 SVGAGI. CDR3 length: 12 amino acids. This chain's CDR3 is CATGDHPDTQYF. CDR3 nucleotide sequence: TGTGCCACCGGAGACCATCCGGATACGCAGTATTTT.

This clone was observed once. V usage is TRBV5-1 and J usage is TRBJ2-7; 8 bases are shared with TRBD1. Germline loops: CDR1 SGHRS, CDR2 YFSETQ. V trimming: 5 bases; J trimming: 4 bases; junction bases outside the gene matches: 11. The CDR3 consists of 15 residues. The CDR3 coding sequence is TGCGCCAGCAGGATAACGGGACAGGTAATATACGAGCAGTACTTC. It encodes CASRITGQVIYEQYF.

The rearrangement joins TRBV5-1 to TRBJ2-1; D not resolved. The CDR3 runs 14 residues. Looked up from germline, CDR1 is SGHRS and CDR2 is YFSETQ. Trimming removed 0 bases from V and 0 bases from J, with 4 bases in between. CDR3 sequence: CASSLGNSYNEQFF. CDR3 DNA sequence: TGCGCCAGCAGCTTGGGTAACTCCTACAATGAGCAGTTCTTC.

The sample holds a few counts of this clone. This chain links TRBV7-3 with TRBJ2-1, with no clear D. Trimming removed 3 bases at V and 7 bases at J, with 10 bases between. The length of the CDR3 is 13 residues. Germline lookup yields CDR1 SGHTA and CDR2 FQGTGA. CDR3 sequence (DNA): TGTGCCAGCAGCTTGGGTCGTAGGAATGAGCAGTTCTTC. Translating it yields CASSLGRRNEQFF.

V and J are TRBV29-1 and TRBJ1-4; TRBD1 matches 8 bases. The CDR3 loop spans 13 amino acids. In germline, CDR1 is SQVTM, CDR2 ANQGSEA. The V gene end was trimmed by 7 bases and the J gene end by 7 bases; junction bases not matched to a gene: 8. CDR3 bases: TGCAGCGCGCGGACAGGGAATGGTGAAAAACTGTTTTTT. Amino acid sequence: CSARTGNGEKLFF.

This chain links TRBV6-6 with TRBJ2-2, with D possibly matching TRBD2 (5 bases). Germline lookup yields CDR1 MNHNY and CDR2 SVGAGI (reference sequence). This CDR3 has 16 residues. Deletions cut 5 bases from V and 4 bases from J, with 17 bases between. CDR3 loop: CASSGLQVESTGELFF. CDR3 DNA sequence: TGTGCCAGCAGTGGACTTCAGGTTGAGAGCACCGGGGAGCTGTTTTTT.

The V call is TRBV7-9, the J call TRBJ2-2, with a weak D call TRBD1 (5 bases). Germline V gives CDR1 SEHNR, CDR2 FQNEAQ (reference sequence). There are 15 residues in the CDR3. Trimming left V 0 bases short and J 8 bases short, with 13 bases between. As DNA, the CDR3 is TGTGCCAGCAGCTTAGCGAGTCAGGGATTGGGGGAGCTGTTTTTT. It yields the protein CASSLASQGLGELFF.

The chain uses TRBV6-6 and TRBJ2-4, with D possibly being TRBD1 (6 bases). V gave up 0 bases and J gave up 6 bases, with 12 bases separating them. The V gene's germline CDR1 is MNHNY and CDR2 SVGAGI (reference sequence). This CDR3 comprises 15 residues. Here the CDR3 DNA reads TGTGCCAGCAGTTACTCGGGACAATCATCAAACATTCAGTACTTC. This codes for CASSYSGQSSNIQYF.

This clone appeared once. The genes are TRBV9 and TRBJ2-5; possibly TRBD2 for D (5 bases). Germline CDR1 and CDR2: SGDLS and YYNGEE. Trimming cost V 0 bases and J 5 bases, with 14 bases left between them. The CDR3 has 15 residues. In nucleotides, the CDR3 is TGTGCCAGCAGCGTAGGGATAGCGATAGGGGAGACCCAGTACTTC. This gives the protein CASSVGIAIGETQYF.

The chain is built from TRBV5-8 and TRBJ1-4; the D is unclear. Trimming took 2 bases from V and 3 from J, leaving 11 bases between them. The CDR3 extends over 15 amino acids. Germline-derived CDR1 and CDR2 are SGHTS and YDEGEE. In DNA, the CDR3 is TGTGCCAGCAGCTTTGGACCCCGCCCTAATGAAAAACTGTTTTTT. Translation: CASSFGPRPNEKLFF.

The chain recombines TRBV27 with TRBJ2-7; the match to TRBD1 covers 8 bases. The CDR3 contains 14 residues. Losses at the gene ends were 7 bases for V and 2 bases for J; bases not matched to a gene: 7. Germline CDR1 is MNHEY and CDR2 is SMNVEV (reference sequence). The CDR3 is CASKRQGSTYEQYF. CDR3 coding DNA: TGTGCCAGCAAAAGACAGGGGTCCACCTACGAGCAGTACTTC.

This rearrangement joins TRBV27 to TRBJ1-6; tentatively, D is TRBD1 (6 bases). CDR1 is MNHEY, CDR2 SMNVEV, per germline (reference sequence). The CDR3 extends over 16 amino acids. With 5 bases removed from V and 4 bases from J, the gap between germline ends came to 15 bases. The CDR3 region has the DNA TGTGCCAGCAGTCCTGGACAGCCCAATTATAATTCACCCCTCCACTTT. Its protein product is CASSPGQPNYNSPLHF.

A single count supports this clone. For the CDR3, the DNA is TGCGCCAGCAGCCAAGATCTTTTTAGCACAGATACGCAGTATTTT. It encodes CASSQDLFSTDTQYF. V usage is TRBV4-3 and J usage is TRBJ2-3, with D unresolved. CDR1 is LGHNA, CDR2 YSLEER, per germline. The length of the CDR3 is 15 residues. V was trimmed by 0 bases and J by 0 bases, leaving 7 bases between them.

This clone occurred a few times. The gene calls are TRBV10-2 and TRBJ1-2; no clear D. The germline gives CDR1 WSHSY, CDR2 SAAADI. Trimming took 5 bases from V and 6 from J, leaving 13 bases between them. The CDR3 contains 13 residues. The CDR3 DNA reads TGCGCCAGCAGTCCTACGGTGGGAAATGGCTACACCTTC. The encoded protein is CASSPTVGNGYTF.

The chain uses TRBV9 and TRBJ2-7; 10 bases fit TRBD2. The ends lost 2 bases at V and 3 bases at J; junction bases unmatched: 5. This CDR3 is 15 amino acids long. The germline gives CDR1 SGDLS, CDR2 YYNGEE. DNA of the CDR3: TGTGCCAGCAGCGTTGGTAGCGGGAGGATCTACGAGCAGTACTTC. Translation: CASSVGSGRIYEQYF. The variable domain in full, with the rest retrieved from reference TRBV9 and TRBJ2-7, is DSGVTQTPKHLITATGQRVTLRCSPRSGDLSVYWYQQSLDQGLQFLIQYYNGEERAKGNILERFSAQQFPDLHSELNLSSLELGDSALYFCASSVGSGRIYEQYFGPGTRLTVT.

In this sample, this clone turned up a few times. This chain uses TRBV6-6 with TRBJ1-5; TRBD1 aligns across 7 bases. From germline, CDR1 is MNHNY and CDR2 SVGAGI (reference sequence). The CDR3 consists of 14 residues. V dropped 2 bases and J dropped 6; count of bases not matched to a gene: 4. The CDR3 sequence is CASSYLAGGQPQHF. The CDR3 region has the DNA TGTGCCAGCAGTTACCTCGCAGGGGGTCAGCCCCAGCATTTT.

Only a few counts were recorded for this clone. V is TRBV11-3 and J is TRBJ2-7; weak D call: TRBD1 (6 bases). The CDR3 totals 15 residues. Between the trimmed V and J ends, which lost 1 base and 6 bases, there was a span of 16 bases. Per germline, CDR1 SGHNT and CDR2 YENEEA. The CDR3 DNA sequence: TGTGCCAGCAGCTTAGTCGGGACCCAGGGGTTCGAGCAGTACTTC. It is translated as CASSLVGTQGFEQYF.

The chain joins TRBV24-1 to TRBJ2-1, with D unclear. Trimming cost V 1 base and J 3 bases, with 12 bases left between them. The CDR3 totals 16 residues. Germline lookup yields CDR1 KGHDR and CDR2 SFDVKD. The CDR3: CATSDLTTASYNEQFF. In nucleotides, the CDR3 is TGTGCCACCAGTGATTTAACCACGGCAAGCTACAATGAGCAGTTCTTC.

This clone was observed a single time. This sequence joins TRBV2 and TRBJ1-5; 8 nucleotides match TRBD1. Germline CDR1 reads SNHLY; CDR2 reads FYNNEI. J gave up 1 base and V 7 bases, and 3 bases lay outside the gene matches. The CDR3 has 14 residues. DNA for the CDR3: TGTGCCAGCACCCGGGACAGGAGCAATCAGCCCCAGCATTTT. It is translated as CASTRDRSNQPQHF.